This entry features one T cell receptor (beta chain) sequence. The target antigen is unknown. Next came a second PCR, run for about 7 to 12 cycles, which used a sample-barcoded 5' primer along with a J-beta primer mix. Each cDNA molecule received a tag from a template-switch adaptor that had 12 random nucleotides. Each CDR3 protein is one row after TCRdb ran MiXCR on the 5' RACE reads. The table has fewer than 750,000 distinct CDR3 sequences, around half seen once. V shed 0 bases and J shed 2 bases, with 16 bases lying between them. The CDR3 totals 16 residues. Germline-derived CDR1 and CDR2 are DFQATT and SNEGSKA (reference sequence). The data were obtained in a study of blood T cells in healthy people across ages. Study background: Template switching captured about one barcoded beta molecule per two T cells.

Study-level findings and limits: It was the long-lived donors that had more naive CD4+ cells and higher diversity than aged donors.

Sequencing used blood. The V gene is TRBV20-1, the J gene TRBJ2-5; weak D call: TRBD2 (7 bases). This TCR derives from a man at least 80 years old in good health. CDR3 residues: CSARDIGGGSQETQYF. In DNA form, the CDR3 reads TGCAGTGCTAGAGATATCGGCGGGGGCTCGCAAGAGACCCAGTACTTC.